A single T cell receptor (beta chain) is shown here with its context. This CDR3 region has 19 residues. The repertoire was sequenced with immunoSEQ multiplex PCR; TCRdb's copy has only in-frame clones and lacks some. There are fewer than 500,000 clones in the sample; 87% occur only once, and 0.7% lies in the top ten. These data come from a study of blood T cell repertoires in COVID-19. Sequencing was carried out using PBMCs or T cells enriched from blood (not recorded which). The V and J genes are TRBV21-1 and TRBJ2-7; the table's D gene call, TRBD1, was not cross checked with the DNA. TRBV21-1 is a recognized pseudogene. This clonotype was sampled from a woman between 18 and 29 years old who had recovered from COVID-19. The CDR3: CASSPRDRGCPSVSYEQYF. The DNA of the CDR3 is TGTGCCAGCAGCCCCCGGGACAGGGGCTGCCCATCGGTTTCCTACGAGCAGTACTTC.